This T cell receptor (beta chain) comes out of a study of CD8+CD57+ T cells in acquired aplastic anemia. It was patients with CD8+CD57+ cell expansion by flow cytometry who were chosen for sequencing. This CDR3 spans 13 amino acids. CDR1 and CDR2 (germline): KGHDR, SFDVKD. V dropped 3 bases and J dropped 5 bases, with 8 bases sitting between them. This clonotype has just a few counts. TCR beta VDJ combinations and CDR3 sequences were profiled from genomic DNA. TCRdb analysed the reads with MiXCR anew, one entry per CDR3 protein. The repertoire has roughly 170,000 distinct CDR3 sequences, almost 50% of them found once; the top ten carry approximately 13%.

Material for sequencing was sorted CD4+, CD8+, or CD8+CD57+ T cells (not recorded which) from PBMCs. The clonotype was recovered from a human donor with aplastic anemia. The chain joins TRBV24-1 to TRBJ2-3; D unclear. CDR3: CATSDNKRDTQYF. The CDR3 nucleotides read TGTGCCACCAGTGATAACAAGCGAGATACGCAGTATTTT.